These 3 T cell receptor beta chains were sequenced from one sample in a study of neurological immune-mediated disorders. One entry per CDR3 protein, called by TCRdb with MiXCR from the 5' RACE reads. This sample has under 35,000 distinct CDR3 sequences; under 30% occur once, and the top ten carry 25% to 30%. The sample consisted of CD4+ T cells from blood. The receptors stem from a man over 45 with HTLV-1-associated myelopathy (HAM/TSP).

The table lists this clonotype with many counts. V and J are TRBV7-2 and TRBJ2-7; TRBD2 aligns across 7 bases. This CDR3 spans 15 amino acids. The J segment lost 2 bases and the V segment lost 7 bases, leaving 11 bases of the junction unmatched. The germline V gene has CDR1 SGHTA and CDR2 FQGNSA. CDR3 in amino acids: CASTLSGTIPYEQYF. The CDR3 nucleotides read TGTGCCAGCACCCTATCCGGGACTATCCCCTACGAGCAGTACTTC.

This clonotype occurred many times. The chain couples TRBV3-1 to TRBJ1-1; 7 bases are a match to TRBD1. The CDR3 sequence is 17 residues long. J gave up 3 bases and V 4 bases, and 14 bases lay outside the gene matches. Germline V gives CDR1 LGHDT, CDR2 YNNKEL (reference sequence). The CDR3 here is CASSPWGRGVSDTEAFF. The DNA for the CDR3 is TGTGCCAGCAGCCCCTGGGGCAGGGGGGTTTCGGACACTGAAGCTTTCTTT.

This clonotype was seen at least ten times. The genes are TRBV5-1 and TRBJ2-5; the D gene could be TRBD1 or TRBD2 (5 bases each). The V end lost 0 bases, the J end lost 13 bases, and 16 bases lay between the germline ends. Germline CDR1 reads SGHRS; CDR2 reads YFSETQ. The CDR3 is made up of 13 amino acids. CDR3 sequence reads: CASSLESGRQPYF. The DNA of the CDR3 is TGCGCCAGCAGCTTGGAATCGGGGAGACAGCCGTACTTC. Full variable domain (missing parts from reference TRBV5-1 and TRBJ2-5): KAGVTQTPRYLIKTRGQQVTLSCSPISGHRSVSWYQQTPGQGLQFLFEYFSETQRNKGNFPGRFSGRQFSNSRSEMNVSTLELGDSALYLCASSLESGRQPYFGPGTRLLVL.